This T cell receptor (beta chain) was profiled in a study of shared clonotypes between healthy human individuals (dated by TCRdb to about 2020). In terms of the full investigation: Three men and a couple of women, aged 18 to 49 years, made up the cohort. For each donor, three plates each were used for CD4 naive and CD4 memory, two plates were used for CD8 naive, and one plate was used for CD8 memory. Blood TCR repertoires of a handful of healthy adults were deeply sequenced to estimate repertoire size and the extent of clonotype sharing between individuals. To increase sequencing depth and limit assay-specific biases, TCR repertoire library preparation and sequencing were carried out by different laboratories using diverse techniques. Per donor, leukapheresis produced somewhere between about 0.94 and 8.9 billion PBMCs.

About this clone itself: It lacks a known antigen. Base qualities are not at hand, and no much larger clone is one base apart.

Using the deep immunoSEQ assay, multiplex PCR amplified TCR CDR3 regions from genomic DNA. For each cell subset, the extracted genomic DNA was distributed evenly across all wells of several immunoSEQ 96-well plates, and each plate served as one replicate. Each replicate PCR for sorted subsets received about 180 ng genomic DNA, equal to about 30,000 T cell genomes. Purified libraries were quantified with a Qubit 3.0 fluorometer, sized on a Bioanalyzer 2100, and re-quantified with the KAPA Library Quantification kit. Each immunoSEQ 96-well plate was sequenced on its own single-read 150-cycle Illumina NextSeq 550 flow cell. In the source study's methods: Because only junctional sequences without quality scores were contained in the immunoSEQ output, filtering matching that applied to full-length reads could not be performed. To assign V/J genes and CDR3, sequences were annotated using PyIR, a Python wrapper for IgBLAST v1.9, with IMGT germline references. Any read was removed if the V/J assignment was weak (E-value above 1e-6), the CDR3 was missing, or the read contained stop codons, out-of-frame junctions, or ambiguous translated residues. A V3J clonotype was defined by an identical inferred V gene, J gene, and CDR3 amino acid sequence. Percentage overlap between repertoires was computed as shared unique clonotypes divided by the size of the smaller repertoire. RTK rarefaction, the Chao1 estimator, and Recon v2.1 estimates of unobserved clonotypes were used to assess repertoire richness. For all TCRbeta clonotypes obtained by the gDNA method from several donors, generation probabilities were computed with OLGA. The source is immuneACCESS, and TCRdb retained only in-frame sequences with V and J called. Part of the clones is not carried over; for the studies checked, unresolved V genes explain less than half of this, and the remainder is unexplained. Clone size and the V and J calls come from that table; the DNA yielded D and trimming. The sample table records about 1.1 million clones; 77% of these occur just once. The ten biggest clones cover roughly 0.82% of the sample.

The donors were healthy, HIV-negative adults with no recently reported acute infections or vaccinations. Every donor was a Caucasian adult living in Nashville, Tennessee, USA. Magnetic negative selection was used to enrich CD4+ T cells, after which naive cells were positively selected on CD45RA and the negative fraction became the memory subset. After blood collection by leukapheresis, PBMCs were isolated using Ficoll-Histopaque density gradient centrifugation and then cryopreserved in the vapor phase of liquid nitrogen. Purity and quantity of every magnetically sorted T cell population were checked by analytical flow cytometry. Each sorted fraction had its genomic DNA isolated and then quantified by UV absorbance on a Nanodrop 2000c. Inclusive of the bounding cysteine and phenylalanine, the CDR3 is 12 residues long. Only the CDR3 DNA stays, 36 bases, in frame from base 1. A distance of 15 bases separates the germline ends of V and J, which lose 5 bases and 8 bases respectively. The germline V gene provides CDR1 SQVTM and CDR2 ANQGSEA.

Broader findings and caveats from the paper: Only blood was sampled, and tissue TCR repertoires likely differ from those in blood. Estimated clonotype richness was generally larger for naive than for memory subsets. Compared with non-shared clonotypes, the clonotypes found in all four sorted-subset donors had higher generation probabilities. Because the study included only a small number of donors, the genetic and exposure-history diversity represented was limited. Pairwise subsampling led to the expectation that sequencing depth would affect the degree of clonotype sharing among donors. About 5% of naive CD4, roughly 3.6% of naive CD8, around 2.3% of memory CD4, and about 0.4% of memory CD8 clonotypes were shared across several donors. Rarefaction of sorted-subset datasets indicated incomplete sequencing despite the large sequencing depth.

This sequence originates from a man aged 18 to 35 in good health. Some clones in this sample may be carry-over from other donors' samples. Recombination linked TRBV29-1 to TRBJ1-2; TRBD1 might be the D gene, on 5 matching bases. The source material was memory CD4+ T cells from PBMCs. The cell subset or site label on this specimen signifies: CD45RA-negative fraction. The CDR3 protein is CSVRGSTRGYTF. In nucleotides, the sequence is TGCAGCGTTAGGGGTTCTACGAGAGGCTACACCTTC. When the CDR3 is completed using the reference TRBV29-1 and TRBJ1-2 genes on either side, the full variable domain is SAVISQKPSRDICQRGTSLTIQCQVDSQVTMMFWYRQQPGQSLTLIATANQGSEATYESGFVIDKFPISRPNLTFSTLTVSNMSPEDSSIYLCSVRGSTRGYTFGSGTRLTVV.